This record concerns one T cell receptor beta chain sequence. Its antigen is undetermined. This entry is derived from a study of Ad26.COV2.S vaccination and SARS-CoV-2 variants. Turning to the study itself: Into the muscle, Ad26.COV2.S was dosed once or twice, 56 days apart.

Assay used: immunoSEQ multiplex PCR; TCRdb lists only in-frame clones, some missing. The sample records 350,000 to 500,000 clones, roughly 90% being singletons. Treatment: roughly 19 received Ad26.COV2.S at low or high dose, single or two shots; 5 received placebo; per-sample allocation not given. Repertoires come from day 63 after the first vaccine or placebo injection. Study results and limitations: TCR breadth and depth estimates may have understated total T cell responses. Once vaccination had occurred, spike-specific CD8+ and CD4+ T cell responses reportedly showed substantial breadth. Placebo recipients showed lower spike-specific TCR breadth than vaccinees.

This receptor was taken from a person between 18 and 59 years old who received the Ad26.COV2.S COVID-19 vaccine or a placebo. Specimen: peripheral blood, collected in a trial of Ad26.COV2.S vaccine versus placebo.

The CDR3 region has the DNA TGTGCCAGCAGCTTATTCGGCGAAAGTGAAGCTTTCTTT. Its translation is CASSLFGESEAFF. The rearrangement uses TRBV7-9 and TRBJ1-1; D is unresolved. Germline CDR1 SEHNR, CDR2 FQNEAQ (reference sequence). V gave up 2 bases and J gave up 7 bases, with 11 bases separating them. The CDR3 runs to 13 residues.